This T cell receptor (beta chain) was obtained from a study of shared clonotypes between healthy human individuals. At the level of the study: Researchers assigned three CD4 naive, three CD4 memory, two CD8 naive and one CD8 memory plate to each donor.

CDR1 is SGDLS and CDR2 is YYNGEE in the germline V gene. V was cut by 4 bases and J by 3 bases, with 8 bases left in between. CDR3 length equals 12 residues. Deep was the level at which the assay was run. Clones were sequenced by immunoSEQ multiplex PCR, and TCRdb holds only the in-frame ones, with some missing. The sample yields hundreds of thousands of clones, 80% to 95% seen once. CD45RO-negative, CCR7-selected cells formed the naive CD8 fraction, which excluded terminally differentiated effector memory CD45RA+ cells. Concerning this clone itself: Its cognate antigen is unknown.

General study points: Clonotypes that were shared across a handful of donors made up 4% to 6% of naive CD4 clonotypes. Some clonotypes were shared by all four sorted-subset donors, while others were not shared. The non-shared ones had lower generation probabilities than the shared ones.

The TCR was taken from a young man in good health. The specimen was naive CD8+ T cells sorted from blood. The chain links TRBV9 to TRBJ2-7; perhaps TRBD1 as D (5 bases). The CDR3 here is CASSTDSYEQYF. As DNA, the CDR3 is TGTGCCAGCAGCACCGACAGCTACGAGCAGTACTTC. The whole variable domain, remainder taken from reference TRBV9 and TRBJ2-7, is DSGVTQTPKHLITATGQRVTLRCSPRSGDLSVYWYQQSLDQGLQFLIQYYNGEERAKGNILERFSAQQFPDLHSELNLSSLELGDSALYFCASSTDSYEQYFGPGTRLTVT.